This TCR beta chain was sequenced in a study of cytomegalovirus exposure and HLA in healthy donors. Looking at the study overall: Out of roughly 200 million T cells, an earlier analysis found about 100 million unique TCR beta sequences in total.

As to this clone: Its antigen is not identified.

Amplification used 60 Vbeta primers and 13 Jbeta primers. Assay used: immunoSEQ multiplex PCR; TCRdb lists only in-frame clones, some missing. This table lists about 48,000 clones. Whole-study findings and limits: Associated with cytomegalovirus, according to the listing, were around 160 TCR beta chains.

The sequenced sample consisted of PBMCs. The sequence was obtained from a male donor in good health and CMV-seropositive.

The CDR3, as DNA: TGCGCCAGCAGCTCCCGGCCCGGGACTAGTACTTACGAGCAGTACTTC. Translation: CASSSRPGTSTYEQYF. This chain links TRBV5-1 with TRBJ2-7; the match to TRBD2 covers 8 bases. Germline V gene sequence: CDR1 SGHRS, CDR2 YFSETQ. CDR3 length equals 16 residues. Losses at the gene ends were 3 bases for V and 4 bases for J; bases not matched to a gene: 12.